The 4 T cell receptor beta chains given below trace back to one sample, sequenced in a study of chemoradiotherapy in HPV16-positive cancers. Sequencing was performed with immunoSEQ multiplex PCR; in TCRdb, only in-frame clones are kept and a portion is missing. The sample records 11,000 or so clones, 55% to 65% being singletons. The sample was acquired from a patient who underwent chemoradiotherapy. The receptors were sampled from a human donor with HPV-associated anogenital cancer.

This clone has a handful of counts. The chain couples TRBV30 to TRBJ2-7; no reliable D call. The CDR3 has 11 residues. Germline loops: CDR1 GTSNPN, CDR2 SVGIG (reference sequence). Deletions cut 3 bases from V and 3 bases from J, with 6 bases between. Here the CDR3 reads CAWRTVYEQYF. CDR3 nucleotides: TGTGCCTGGAGGACCGTCTACGAGCAGTACTTC.

The rearrangement links TRBV28 to TRBJ1-1; no clear D gene. The V end lost 6 bases, the J end lost 1 base, and 9 bases lay between the germline ends. The germline CDR1 and CDR2 sequences are MDHEN and SYDVKM. The length of the CDR3 is 13 residues. The CDR3 protein is CASSQVTNTEAFF. The CDR3 DNA reads TGTGCCAGCAGCCAGGTAACGAACACTGAAGCTTTCTTT.

The chain combines TRBV18 with TRBJ2-7; 7 nucleotides match TRBD1. The CDR3 runs 14 residues. V dropped 5 bases and J dropped 3; count of bases not matched to a gene: 7. Germline loops: CDR1 KGHSH, CDR2 LQKENI. CDR3 DNA: TGTGCCAGCTCAGCCGGGACAGTAAACTACGAGCAGTACTTC. This sequence encodes CASSAGTVNYEQYF.

The V gene is TRBV11-1, the J gene TRBJ2-7, with 7 nucleotides matching TRBD1. With V trimmed by 0 bases and J by 4 bases, 6 bases remained unmatched. The CDR3 covers 15 residues. Germline CDR1 is SGHAT and CDR2 is FQDESV (reference sequence). CDR3 region: CASSLAEGGRYEQYF. The CDR3 DNA follows: TGTGCCAGCAGCTTAGCGGAAGGGGGCAGATACGAGCAGTACTTC.